What follows is one T cell receptor (beta chain) and its context. What it binds is not known. The sample originates from a study of T cell repertoires and HLA-DP antigens. This CDR3 contains 16 residues. Germline V gene sequence: CDR1 MGHRA, CDR2 YSYEKL. Unmatched junction bases numbered 8, after V lost 2 bases and J lost 4 bases. The method was immunoSEQ multiplex PCR; TCRdb's version includes in-frame clones alone and lacks a portion of them. The sample lists 90,000 to 130,000 clones, about 92% occurring once. The sequence was collected from a woman younger than 30 in good health and CMV-seronegative. The rearrangement links TRBV4-1 to TRBJ2-4; the match to TRBD1 covers 7 bases. The source material was CD4+ T cells from PBMCs. For the CDR3, the DNA is TGCGCCAGCAGCCAACAAGAGACAGGGATTAAAAACATTCAGTACTTC. Translating it yields CASSQQETGIKNIQYF.